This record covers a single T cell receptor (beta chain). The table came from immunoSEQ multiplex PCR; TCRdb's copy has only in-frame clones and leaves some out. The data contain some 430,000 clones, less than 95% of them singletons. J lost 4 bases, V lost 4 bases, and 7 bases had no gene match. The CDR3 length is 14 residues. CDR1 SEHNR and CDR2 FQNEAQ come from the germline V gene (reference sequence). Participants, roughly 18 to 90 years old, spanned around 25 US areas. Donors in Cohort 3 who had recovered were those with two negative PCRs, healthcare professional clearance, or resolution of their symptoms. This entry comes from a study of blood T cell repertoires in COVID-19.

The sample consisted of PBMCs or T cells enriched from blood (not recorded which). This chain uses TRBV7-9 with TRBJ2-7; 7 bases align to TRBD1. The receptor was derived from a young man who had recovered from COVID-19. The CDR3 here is CASSSRDSPYEQYF. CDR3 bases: TGTGCCAGCAGCTCACGGGACAGCCCATACGAGCAGTACTTC.